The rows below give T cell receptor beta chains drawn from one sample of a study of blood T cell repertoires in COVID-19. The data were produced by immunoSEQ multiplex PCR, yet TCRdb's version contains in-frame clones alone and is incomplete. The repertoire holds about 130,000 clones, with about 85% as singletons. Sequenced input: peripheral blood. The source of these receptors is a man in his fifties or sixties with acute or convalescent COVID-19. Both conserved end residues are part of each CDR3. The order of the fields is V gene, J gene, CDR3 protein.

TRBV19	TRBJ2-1	CASTGAAGLGEQFF
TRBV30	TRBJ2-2	CAWTPGGRDTGELFF
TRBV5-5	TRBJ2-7	CASSVTGVGEQYF
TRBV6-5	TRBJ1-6	CASSRQGLDNSPLHF
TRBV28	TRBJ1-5	CASSPDSLNQPQHF
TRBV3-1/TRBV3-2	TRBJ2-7	CASSLRGNSEQYF
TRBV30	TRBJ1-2	CAWSRETYGYTF
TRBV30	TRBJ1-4	CAWSGPSGENEKLFF
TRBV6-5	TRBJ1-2	CASLPITTTNYGYTF
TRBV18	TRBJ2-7	CASSQGSTYEQYF
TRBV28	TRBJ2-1	CASSQNEQFF
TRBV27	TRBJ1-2	CASSYRGRDGYTF
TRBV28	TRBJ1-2	CASSFSVTTNYGYTF
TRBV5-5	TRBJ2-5	CASSLPRRKETQYF
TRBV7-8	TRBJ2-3	CASSLGTSGTDTQYF
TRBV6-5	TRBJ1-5	CAIQGGNQPQHF
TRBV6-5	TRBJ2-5	CASSAGHIQETQYF
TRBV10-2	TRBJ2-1	CASSESGYEQFF
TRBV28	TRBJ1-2	CASSLLVGTAHGYTF
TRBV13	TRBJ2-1	CASSLVVRREGDEQFF
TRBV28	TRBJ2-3	CASSRQGIPDTQYF
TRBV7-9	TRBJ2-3	CASSPRLAGGLTDTQYF
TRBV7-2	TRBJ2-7	CASSLRGQHYEQYF
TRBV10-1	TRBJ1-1	CASSESSGPAFF
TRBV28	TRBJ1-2	CASSLGGHGYTF
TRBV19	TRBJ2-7	CASSTRQGSYEQYF
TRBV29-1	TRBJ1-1	CSVWTGGEAFF
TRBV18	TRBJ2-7	CASSTQQGSYEQYF
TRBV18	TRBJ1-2	CASSPQTAEGYGYTF
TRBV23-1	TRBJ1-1	CASSHKGGKGETEAFF
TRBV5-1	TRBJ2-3	CASSTGLAGSSTDTQYF
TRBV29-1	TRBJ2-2	CSVVIVSGRASTGELFF
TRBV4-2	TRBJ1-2	CASSSQPSGSYGYTF
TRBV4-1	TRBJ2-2	CASSLGGGTGELFF
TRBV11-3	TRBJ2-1	CASSPRANNEQFF
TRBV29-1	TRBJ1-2	CSVSQGTYGYTF
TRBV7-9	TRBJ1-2	CASSSDRGDYGYTF
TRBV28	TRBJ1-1	CASEYRGGMNTEAFF
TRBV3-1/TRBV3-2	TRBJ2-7	CASSQARGRAHEQYF
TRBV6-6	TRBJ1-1	CASSSTGATEAFF
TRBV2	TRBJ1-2	CASTSHPGLHYGYTF
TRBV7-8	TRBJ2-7	CASSLVSGRAGEQYF
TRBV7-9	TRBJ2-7	CASSQHSYEQYF
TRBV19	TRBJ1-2	CASDYWGDRRSGYTF
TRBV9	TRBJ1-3	CASSAGRIEAGNTIYF
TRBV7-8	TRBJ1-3	CASSLRGTSGNTIYF
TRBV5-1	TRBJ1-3	CASSFGGPSGNTIYF
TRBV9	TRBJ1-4	CASSVLGGDGEKLFF
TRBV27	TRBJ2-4	CASSLRDAKNIQYF
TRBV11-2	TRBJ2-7	CASSLDRRAREQYF
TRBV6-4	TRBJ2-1	CASSDSMADEQFF